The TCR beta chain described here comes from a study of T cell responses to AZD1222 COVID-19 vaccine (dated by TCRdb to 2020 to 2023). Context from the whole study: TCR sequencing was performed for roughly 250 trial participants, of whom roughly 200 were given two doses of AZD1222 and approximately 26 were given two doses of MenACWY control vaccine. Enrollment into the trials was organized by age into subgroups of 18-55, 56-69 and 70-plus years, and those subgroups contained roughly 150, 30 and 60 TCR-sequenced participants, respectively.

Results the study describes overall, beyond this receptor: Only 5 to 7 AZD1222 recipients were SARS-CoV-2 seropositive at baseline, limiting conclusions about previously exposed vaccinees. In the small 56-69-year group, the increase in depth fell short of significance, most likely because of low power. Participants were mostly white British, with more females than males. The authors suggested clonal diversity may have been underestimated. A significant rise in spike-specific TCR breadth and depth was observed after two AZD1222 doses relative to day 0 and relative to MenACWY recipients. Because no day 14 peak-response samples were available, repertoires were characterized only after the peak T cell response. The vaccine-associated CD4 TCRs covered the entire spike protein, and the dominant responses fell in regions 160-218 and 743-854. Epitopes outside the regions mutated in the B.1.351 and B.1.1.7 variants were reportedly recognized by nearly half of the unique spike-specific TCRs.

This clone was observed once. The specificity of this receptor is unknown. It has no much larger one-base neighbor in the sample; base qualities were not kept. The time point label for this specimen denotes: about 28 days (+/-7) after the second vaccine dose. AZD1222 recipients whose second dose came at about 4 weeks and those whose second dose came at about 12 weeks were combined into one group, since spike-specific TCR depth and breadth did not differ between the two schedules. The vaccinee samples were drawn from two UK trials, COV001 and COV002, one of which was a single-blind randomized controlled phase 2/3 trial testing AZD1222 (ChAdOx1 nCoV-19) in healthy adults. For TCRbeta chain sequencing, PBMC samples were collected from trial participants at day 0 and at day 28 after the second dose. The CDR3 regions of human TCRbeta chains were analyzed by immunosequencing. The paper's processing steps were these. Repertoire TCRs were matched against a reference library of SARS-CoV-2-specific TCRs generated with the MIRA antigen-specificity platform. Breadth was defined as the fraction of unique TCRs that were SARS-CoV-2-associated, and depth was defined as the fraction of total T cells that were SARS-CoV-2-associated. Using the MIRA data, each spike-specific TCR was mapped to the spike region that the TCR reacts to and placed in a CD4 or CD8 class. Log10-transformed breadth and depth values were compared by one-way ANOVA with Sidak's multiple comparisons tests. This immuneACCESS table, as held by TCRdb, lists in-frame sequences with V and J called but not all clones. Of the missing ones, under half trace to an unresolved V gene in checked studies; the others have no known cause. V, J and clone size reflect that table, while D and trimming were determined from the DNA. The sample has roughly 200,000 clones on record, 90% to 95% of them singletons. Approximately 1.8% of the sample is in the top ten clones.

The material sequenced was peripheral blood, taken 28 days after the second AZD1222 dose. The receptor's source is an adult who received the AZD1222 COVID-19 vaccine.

The DNA sequence is TGTGCCAGCAGGTCCTCCGGGACCGGGGAACAGCCCCAGCATTTT. The resulting protein is CASRSSGTGEQPQHF. The V and J segments used are TRBV6-5 and TRBJ1-5; TRBD1 is a possible D gene, resting on 5 matching bases. V is clipped by 6 bases and J by 7 bases, and the sequence between their germline boundaries is 19 bases long. Sequences MNHEY (CDR1) and SVGAGI (CDR2) are obtained from the germline V gene. The CDR3 has 15 amino acids, counting the end cysteine and phenylalanine. Only the CDR3 region is kept as DNA, spanning 45 bases read in frame from base 1.